These 30 T cell receptor beta chains share one sample of origin, sequenced in a study of shared clonotypes between healthy human individuals. Repertoires were generated with immunoSEQ multiplex PCR, while TCRdb's copy carries only in-frame clones and drops some. The profile shows 450,000 to 500,000 clones, approximately 81% of them singletons. Sequencing used PBMCs. The source of these receptors is a woman between 35 and 50 years old in good health. Some clones in this sample may be carry-over from other donors' samples.

The genes are TRBV7-9 and TRBJ2-3, with 9 bases identical to TRBD2. The CDR3 contains 17 residues. V lost 2 bases and J lost 2; bases outside the gene matches: 8. Looked up from germline, CDR1 is SEHNR and CDR2 is FQNEAQ (reference sequence). The CDR3 reads CASSLLAGGPHTDTQYF. The CDR3 nucleotides are TGTGCCAGCAGCTTACTCGCGGGAGGGCCCCACACAGATACGCAGTATTTT.

J is TRBJ2-3 and V is TRBV18; 9 bases fit TRBD1. Germline V gene data show CDR1 as KGHSH and CDR2 as LQKENI. This CDR3 has 15 residues. Trimming removed 5 bases from V and 1 base from J; junction bases left unmatched: 4. This CDR3 reads CASSERTGGTDTQYF. The CDR3, as DNA: TGTGCCAGCTCAGAAAGGACAGGGGGCACAGATACGCAGTATTTT.

The chain carries TRBV18 and TRBJ2-3; the D is unclear. Germline V gene lookup returns CDR1 KGHSH and CDR2 LQKENI. V was trimmed by 3 bases and J by 6 bases, leaving 10 bases between them. This CDR3 region has 13 residues. The CDR3 DNA reads as TGTGCCAGCTCACCGGGTGCCATGGATACGCAGTATTTT. It encodes CASSPGAMDTQYF.

Only one count was recorded for this clone. The rearrangement uses TRBV6-1 and TRBJ2-7; 7 bases agree with TRBD1. Looked up from germline, CDR1 is MNHNS and CDR2 is SASEGT. V shed 0 bases and J 4 bases; nucleotides not matched to a gene: 3. The CDR3 runs to 14 residues. CDR3 residues: CASSEAWTGYEQYF. CDR3 bases: TGTGCCAGCAGTGAAGCATGGACAGGTTACGAGCAGTACTTC.

In the case of this clone: This clone may be a read error of a much larger clone one base away. As DNA, the CDR3 is TGTGCCAGCAGCTTATCCGCGAACACGTCTGGAAACACCATATATTTT. Encoded protein: CASSLSANTSGNTIYF. The chain uses TRBV7-2 and TRBJ1-3; no clear D gene. V was clipped by 2 bases and J by 1 base, with 12 bases between them. From germline, CDR1 is SGHTA and CDR2 FQGNSA. The CDR3 covers 16 residues.

The chain uses TRBV19 and TRBJ2-1, with 9 bases identical to TRBD1. With 4 bases clipped from V and 5 bases from J, the junction kept 9 bases outside the gene matches. The CDR3 has 16 amino acids. The germline V gene encodes CDR1 LNHDA and CDR2 SQIVND (reference sequence). This CDR3 reads CASSNPPQGANNEQFF. In DNA, the CDR3 is TGTGCCAGTAGTAACCCGCCACAGGGGGCCAACAATGAGCAGTTCTTC.

The genes are TRBV30 and TRBJ1-4; tentatively, D is TRBD1 (5 bases). CDR1 GTSNPN and CDR2 SVGIG come from the germline V gene (reference sequence). Trimming took 0 bases from V and 7 from J, leaving 15 bases between them. There are 15 residues in the CDR3. The CDR3 region has the DNA TGTGCCTGGAGTGTACTTATGGGGGTTGCTGAAAAACTGTTTTTT. Residues: CAWSVLMGVAEKLFF.

About this clone itself: It is likely a read error: a sequence one base away is far more abundant. The identical CDR3 is also encoded by other nucleotide sequences in the sample. The J gene is TRBJ1-4, the V gene TRBV18; D might be TRBD1 (5 bases). CDR3 length equals 14 residues. The V gene's germline CDR1 is KGHSH and CDR2 LQKENI. Trimming took off 6 bases at V and 0 bases at J, with 8 bases between the two ends. CDR3 in amino acids: CASSDTATNEKLFF. CDR3 nucleotide sequence: TGTGCCAGCTCGGACACGGCAACTAATGAAAAACTGTTTTTT. The whole variable domain, remainder taken from reference TRBV18 and TRBJ1-4, is NAGVMQNPRHLVRRRGQEARLRCSPMKGHSHVYWYRQLPEEGLKFMVYLQKENIIDESGMPKERFSAEFPKEGPSILRIQQVVRGDSAAYFCASSDTATNEKLFFGSGTQLSVL.

This rearrangement joins TRBV7-9 to TRBJ1-1; no definite D call. The CDR3 spans 15 residues. Looked up from germline, CDR1 is SEHNR and CDR2 is FQNEAQ (reference sequence). V was trimmed by 4 bases and J by 1 base, leaving 13 bases between them. CDR3 bases: TGTGCCAGCAGCTCCCTAGACAAACCGAACACTGAAGCTTTCTTT. It yields the protein CASSSLDKPNTEAFF.

The V gene is TRBV27, the J gene TRBJ1-1; TRBD1 might be the D (6 bases). CDR3 length equals 13 residues. Germline CDR1 is MNHEY and CDR2 is SMNVEV (reference sequence). V was shortened by 6 bases and J by 4 bases, with 12 bases between the two germline ends. CDR3 in amino acids: CASRRGGSTEAFF. CDR3 nucleotide sequence: TGTGCCAGCAGGAGAGGGGGTAGCACTGAAGCTTTCTTT.

This clone was observed once. The CDR3 bases are TGTGCCAGCAGTGCATTGGGGGGGGCCACTGAAGCTTTCTTT. Its protein is CASSALGGATEAFF. The chain combines TRBV2 with TRBJ1-1; D possibly corresponds to TRBD1 (6 bases). Trimming cost V 4 bases and J 4 bases, with 13 bases left between them. Germline V gene sequence: CDR1 SNHLY, CDR2 FYNNEI. This CDR3 comprises 14 residues. Supplemented by reference TRBV2 and TRBJ1-1, the full variable domain reads EPEVTQTPSHQVTQMGQEVILRCVPISNHLYFYWYRQILGQKVEFLVSFYNNEISEKSEIFDDQFSVERPDGSNFTLKIRSTKLEDSAMYFCASSALGGATEAFFGQGTRLTVV.

The chain has TRBV27 and TRBJ1-1, with D possibly TRBD1 on 5 matching bases. The CDR3 contains 16 residues. V lost 3 bases and J 4 bases, leaving 18 bases between the germline ends. CDR1 MNHEY and CDR2 SMNVEV come from the germline V gene (reference sequence). This CDR3 is CASSFWPIDRFTEAFF. CDR3 bases: TGTGCCAGCAGTTTTTGGCCCATAGACAGATTCACTGAAGCTTTCTTT.

V is TRBV28 and J is TRBJ2-5; D unclear. The V end lost 5 bases, the J end lost 1 base, and 8 bases lay between the germline ends. Germline lookup yields CDR1 MDHEN and CDR2 SYDVKM. The CDR3 covers 13 residues. The CDR3 region has the DNA TGTGCCAGCAGTACTCACGCCCAAGAGACCCAGTACTTC. Translated, it gives CASSTHAQETQYF.

The chain couples TRBV5-4 to TRBJ2-7; D perhaps matches TRBD1 (6 bases). CDR3 length equals 14 residues. The V end was cut by 2 bases, the J end by 4 bases, with 13 bases between. The germline V gene encodes CDR1 SGHNT and CDR2 YYREEE (reference sequence). The CDR3 loop reads CASSFSTGKYEQYF. The CDR3 nucleotides are TGTGCCAGCAGCTTTAGCACAGGGAAATACGAGCAGTACTTC.

The V call is TRBV7-6, the J call TRBJ1-2; 7 bases match TRBD1. The CDR3 runs to 14 residues. With V trimmed by 1 base and J by 7 bases, 6 bases remained unmatched. Germline values: CDR1 SGHVS, CDR2 FNYEAQ. The CDR3 protein is CASSLVEAGGGYTF. The CDR3 bases are TGTGCCAGCAGCTTAGTGGAGGCAGGGGGTGGCTACACCTTC.

The V and J genes are TRBV7-2 and TRBJ2-3; no firm D call. Germline CDR1 and CDR2: SGHTA and FQGNSA. Trimming took 7 bases from V and 5 from J, leaving 10 bases between them. This CDR3 has 12 residues. CDR3 sequence (DNA): TGTGCCAGCATAAAGCCGGGAGATACGCAGTATTTT. This gives the protein CASIKPGDTQYF.

The chain recombines TRBV18 with TRBJ2-3, with 7 nucleotides matching TRBD2. Losses at the gene ends were 2 bases for V and 5 bases for J; bases not matched to a gene: 7. Germline CDR1 reads KGHSH; CDR2 reads LQKENI. The CDR3 totals 15 residues. DNA for the CDR3: TGTGCCAGCTCACCAAATCGGGCGGGAGAAGATACGCAGTATTTT. Translated: CASSPNRAGEDTQYF.

Regarding this clone: A far larger clone is one base from this, pointing to a likely read error. The chain combines TRBV2 with TRBJ2-2, with D possibly TRBD2 on 6 matching bases. V was pared by 7 bases and J by 3 bases, with 15 bases between. The germline CDR1 and CDR2 sequences are SNHLY and FYNNEI. The CDR3 is 15 residues long. This CDR3 is CASKSRERDTGELFF. The CDR3 nucleotides are TGTGCCAGCAAGTCTCGGGAGAGGGACACCGGGGAGCTGTTTTTT. Full variable domain (missing parts from reference TRBV2 and TRBJ2-2): EPEVTQTPSHQVTQMGQEVILRCVPISNHLYFYWYRQILGQKVEFLVSFYNNEISEKSEIFDDQFSVERPDGSNFTLKIRSTKLEDSAMYFCASKSRERDTGELFFGEGSRLTVL.

The rearrangement uses TRBV7-3 and TRBJ1-2; 12 bases align to TRBD1. This CDR3 comprises 16 residues. J gave up 8 bases and V 2 bases, and 9 bases lay outside the gene matches. From germline, CDR1 is SGHTA and CDR2 FQGTGA. In DNA form, the CDR3 reads TGTGCCAGCAGCTTAGGGCGAGGGACAGGGGGCGGAGGCTACACCTTC. Its translation is CASSLGRGTGGGGYTF.

This rearrangement joins TRBV27 to TRBJ2-1; 11 nucleotides match TRBD2. The trim removed 5 bases at V and 12 bases at J, leaving 9 bases unmatched. Germline V lookup: CDR1 MNHEY, CDR2 SMNVEV (reference sequence). This CDR3 is built from 14 residues. CDR3 loop: CASSPTGLAGAQFF. CDR3 sequence (DNA): TGTGCCAGCAGTCCAACCGGACTAGCGGGTGCGCAGTTCTTC.

In this sample, this clone turned up once. The chain couples TRBV15 to TRBJ2-7; D not resolved. The CDR3 has 14 residues. V was cut by 0 bases and J by 5 bases, with 11 bases left in between. The germline CDR1 and CDR2 sequences are LNHNV and YYDKDF (reference sequence). This CDR3 reads CATSRDLAVDEQYF. The CDR3 nucleotides are TGTGCCACCAGCAGAGATTTGGCGGTGGACGAGCAGTACTTC.

The V gene is TRBV9, the J gene TRBJ2-1; 7 nucleotides line up with TRBD2. The CDR3 runs to 15 residues. The V gene end was trimmed by 4 bases and the J gene end by 2 bases; junction bases not matched to a gene: 6. The germline V gene has CDR1 SGDLS and CDR2 YYNGEE. In DNA form, the CDR3 reads TGTGCCAGCAGCTGGGCGGGAGCCCCCTACAATGAGCAGTTCTTC. This gives the protein CASSWAGAPYNEQFF.

The chain recombines TRBV7-2 with TRBJ2-5; possibly TRBD1 for D (6 bases). V dropped 1 base and J dropped 2 bases, with 11 bases sitting between them. The CDR3 runs to 15 residues. The germline gives CDR1 SGHTA, CDR2 FQGNSA. The CDR3 reads CASSLVPQGQETQYF. DNA of the CDR3: TGTGCCAGCAGCTTAGTCCCACAGGGACAAGAGACCCAGTACTTC.

About this clone: One end of the junction does not line up with germline, which may come from a read error. The CDR3 DNA reads as TGTGCCAGCAGTTTACCCCCCGGGAGAAGCTCCTACAATGAGAAGTTCTTC. This codes for CASSLPPGRSSYNEKFF. The J gene is TRBJ2-1, the V gene TRBV28; tentative D call: TRBD2 (6 bases). In germline, CDR1 is MDHEN, CDR2 SYDVKM. The CDR3 covers 17 residues.

Concerning this clone itself: In the same sample, other DNA sequences code for this CDR3. The chain carries TRBV18 and TRBJ1-2; D is uncertain. The CDR3 has 11 amino acids. V lost 2 bases, J lost 6 bases, and 4 bases lay in between. Per the germline V gene, CDR1 is KGHSH and CDR2 is LQKENI. CDR3 residues: CASSPGDGYTF. CDR3 coding DNA: TGTGCCAGCTCACCAGGGGATGGCTACACCTTC.

Points on this clone: It is likely a read error: a sequence one base away is far more abundant. This chain connects TRBV5-6 to TRBJ2-1; TRBD2 matches at 11 bases. The CDR3 spans 15 residues. Germline V gives CDR1 SGHDT, CDR2 YYEEEE. V lost 2 bases and J lost 9; bases outside the gene matches: 7. The chain's CDR3 is CASSLLAGVVSEQFF. In DNA form, the CDR3 reads TGTGCCAGCAGCTTACTAGCGGGAGTAGTAAGTGAGCAGTTCTTC.

This sequence joins TRBV6-1 and TRBJ2-5, with D possibly being TRBD2 (5 bases). CDR3 size: 16 residues. V was pared by 5 bases and J by 3 bases, with 19 bases between. Germline CDR1 reads MNHNS; CDR2 reads SASEGT. For the CDR3, the DNA is TGTGCCAGCAGTCAAGAATTTTCCGGAGGCGAAGAGACCCAGTACTTC. As protein: CASSQEFSGGEETQYF.

CDR3 DNA sequence: TGCAGCGCCTCACGATACGGGTCGGACTACAATGAGCAGTTCTTC. Residues: CSASRYGSDYNEQFF. V and J are TRBV29-1 and TRBJ2-1; D not certain. Germline lookup yields CDR1 SQVTM and CDR2 ANQGSEA. The CDR3 spans 15 residues. The V end was cut by 7 bases, the J end by 3 bases, with 19 bases between.

The chain joins TRBV11-3 to TRBJ2-1; D might be TRBD1 (7 bases). The V end lost 5 bases, the J end lost 0 bases, and 11 bases lay between the germline ends. The CDR3 consists of 15 residues. Germline lookup yields CDR1 SGHNT and CDR2 YENEEA. CDR3 in DNA: TGTGCCAGCAGCCCAGGGGGACTCTCCTACAATGAGCAGTTCTTC. Protein product: CASSPGGLSYNEQFF.

The chain couples TRBV7-2 to TRBJ2-3; D remains ambiguous. The CDR3 is made up of 15 amino acids. Trimming shortened V by 4 bases and J by 4 bases, and 15 bases separated the two germline ends. Germline V gene sequence: CDR1 SGHTA, CDR2 FQGNSA. The CDR3 DNA follows: TGTGCCAGCAGCTACAACTGGGCCGTGGCAGATACGCAGTATTTT. It translates to CASSYNWAVADTQYF.